This TCR beta chain was sequenced during a study of blood T cell repertoires in COVID-19. The method was immunoSEQ multiplex PCR; TCRdb's version includes in-frame clones alone and lacks a portion of them. This sample has 270,000 or so clones; about 89% occur once, and the top ten carry around 8.8%. V was cut by 2 bases and J by 2 bases, with 12 bases left in between. The CDR3 totals 14 residues. Germline CDR1 GTSNPN, CDR2 SVGIG (reference sequence). The TCR originated in a middle-aged man with active or convalescent COVID-19. The chain links TRBV30 to TRBJ1-2, with a possible D match to TRBD1 (6 bases). Sequences were obtained from peripheral blood. DNA for the CDR3: TGTGCCTGGAGTTGGCGACAGGTGAACTATGGCTACACCTTC. Amino acid sequence: CAWSWRQVNYGYTF. The full variable domain, in which reference TRBV30 and TRBJ1-2 provide the parts outside the CDR3, is SQTIHQWPATLVQPVGSPLSLECTVEGTSNPNLYWYRQAAGRGLQLLFYSVGIGQISSEVPQNLSASRPQDRQFILSSKKLLLSDSGFYLCAWSWRQVNYGYTFGSGTRLTVV.